These 24 T cell receptor beta chains share one sample of origin, sequenced in a study of blood T cell repertoires in COVID-19. This table comes from immunoSEQ multiplex PCR, and its TCRdb copy is limited to in-frame clones, with some not included. The sample consists of approximately 180,000 clones, about 90% of them appearing once. The sample taken for sequencing was peripheral blood. All receptors come from a middle-aged man with active or convalescent COVID-19.

This chain links TRBV10-2 with TRBJ1-5, with D perhaps matching TRBD1 (5 bases). V lost 4 bases, J lost 2 bases, and 6 bases lay in between. The CDR3 length is 13 residues. Germline assignment: CDR1 WSHSY and CDR2 SAAADI. For the CDR3, the DNA is TGCGCCAGCAGTGTGACAGGCAATCAGCCCCAGCATTTT. Translating gives CASSVTGNQPQHF.

CDR3 coding DNA: TGTGCCAGCAGTTTACAGGGGGAGGTTGGCTACACCTTC. Protein sequence: CASSLQGEVGYTF. This chain uses TRBV28 with TRBJ1-2, with 7 positions matching TRBD1. Unmatched junction bases numbered 4, after V lost 2 bases and J lost 7 bases. This CDR3 comprises 13 residues. From germline, CDR1 is MDHEN and CDR2 SYDVKM.

This chain links TRBV18 with TRBJ2-7; D might be TRBD1 (6 bases). The V end was cut by 3 bases, the J end by 6 bases, with 15 bases between. Germline assignment: CDR1 KGHSH and CDR2 LQKENI. CDR3 length: 14 residues. The CDR3 coding sequence is TGTGCCAGCTCACCCCTGGCAGGGGTCGTCGAGCAGTACTTC. Its protein product is CASSPLAGVVEQYF.

The chain's CDR3 is CASRDSYTEAFF. The CDR3 DNA reads as TGTGCCAGCAGAGACAGTTACACTGAAGCTTTCTTT. The chain recombines TRBV6-5 with TRBJ1-1; D is possibly TRBD1 (5 bases). CDR1 is MNHEY and CDR2 is SVGAGI in the germline V gene. Trimming took 6 bases from V and 3 from J, leaving 8 bases between them. This CDR3 is 12 amino acids long.

In DNA, the CDR3 is TGTGCCAGCAGTTACTCGACCGTGGGGCTCTCTGAAGCTTTCTTT. Translation gives CASSYSTVGLSEAFF. The genes are TRBV6-6 and TRBJ1-1, with a tentative D call TRBD1 (5 bases). V lost 0 bases and J lost 6, with 14 bases in between. Germline lookup yields CDR1 MNHNY and CDR2 SVGAGI (reference sequence). The CDR3 consists of 15 residues.

This sequence joins TRBV5-6 and TRBJ1-2; 7 bases are shared with TRBD1. V lost 2 bases, J lost 4 bases, and 11 bases stayed unmatched. The CDR3 totals 16 residues. Looked up from germline, CDR1 is SGHDT and CDR2 is YYEEEE. CDR3 coding DNA: TGTGCCAGCAGCTTACGCGGAGCAGGGGGAAGCTATGGCTACACCTTC. This gives the protein CASSLRGAGGSYGYTF.

The CDR3 nucleotides read TGTGCCACCAGTTACGGACAGGGGATTCAGCCCCAGCATTTT. Encoded protein: CATSYGQGIQPQHF. The J gene is TRBJ1-5, the V gene TRBV15, with 9 bases fitting TRBD1. V lost 6 bases to trimming and J lost 6 bases; unmatched junction nucleotides: 6. This CDR3 spans 14 amino acids. Germline V gene sequence: CDR1 LNHNV, CDR2 YYDKDF (reference sequence).

The V gene is TRBV19, the J gene TRBJ2-2; 9 bases are shared with TRBD1. The CDR3 is 17 amino acids. After removal of 5 bases from V and 0 bases from J, the junction contained 7 bases not matched to a gene. The germline V gene has CDR1 LNHDA and CDR2 SQIVND (reference sequence). The CDR3 DNA sequence: TGTGCCAGTAGTCCTCCAGGACAGGGGCCGAACACCGGGGAGCTGTTTTTT. Amino acids: CASSPPGQGPNTGELFF.

This clone appeared once. The junction departs from the called germline gene at one end, perhaps through a read error. This sequence joins TRBV7-7 and TRBJ2-5; 7 positions agree with TRBD2. Germline CDR1 is SSHAT and CDR2 is FNYEAQ (reference sequence). This CDR3 has 16 residues. The CDR3 sequence: CASSRTGGGHQETQYF. The CDR3 DNA is TGTGCTAGCAGCAGAACGGGCGGGGGACACCAAGAGACCCAGTACTTC. The variable domain in full, completed from reference TRBV7-7 and TRBJ2-5, reads GAGVSQSPRYKVTKRGQDVTLRCDPISSHATLYWYQQALGQGPEFLTYFNYEAQPDKSGLPSDRFSAERPEGSISTLTIQRTEQRDSAMYRCASSRTGGGHQETQYFGPGTRLLVL.

This chain connects TRBV5-5 to TRBJ1-1; no clear D gene. V was cut by 2 bases and J by 4 bases, with 12 bases left in between. The CDR3 runs to 14 residues. Germline lookup yields CDR1 SGHKS and CDR2 YYEKEE (reference sequence). The CDR3 DNA is TGTGCCAGCAGCTTTGGGCCGCCTGGCACTGAAGCTTTCTTT. Protein: CASSFGPPGTEAFF.

The chain carries TRBV9 and TRBJ2-2, with 7 bases lining up with TRBD1. The ends lost 2 bases at V and 3 bases at J; junction bases unmatched: 4. The germline gives CDR1 SGDLS, CDR2 YYNGEE. CDR3 length: 15 residues. CDR3 in amino acids: CASSVIQGDTGELFF. Here the CDR3 DNA reads TGTGCCAGCAGCGTCATTCAGGGGGACACCGGGGAGCTGTTTTTT.

V gene TRBV7-2 combines with J gene TRBJ1-4, with 7 positions matching TRBD1. Losses at the gene ends were 6 bases for V and 3 bases for J; bases not matched to a gene: 7. Germline-derived CDR1 and CDR2 are SGHTA and FQGNSA. The CDR3 extends over 15 amino acids. The CDR3 DNA reads as TGTGCCAGCAGACCCACAGGGGCGGCTAATGAAAAACTGTTTTTT. Translation gives CASRPTGAANEKLFF.

The chain recombines TRBV15 with TRBJ1-3; 7 nucleotides align to TRBD1. This CDR3 has 17 residues. The J segment lost 2 bases and the V segment lost 11 bases, leaving 18 bases of the junction unmatched. Germline lookup yields CDR1 LNHNV and CDR2 YYDKDF (reference sequence). The CDR3: CASESREGAVTGNTIYF. CDR3 coding DNA: TGTGCCTCCGAAAGTAGAGAGGGGGCCGTGACTGGAAACACCATATATTTT.

This clone has more than one count but fewer than ten. This chain uses TRBV6-5 with TRBJ1-1, with a weak D call TRBD1 (6 bases). V dropped 7 bases and J dropped 0 bases, with 15 bases sitting between them. The CDR3 has 15 amino acids. Germline V gene data show CDR1 as MNHEY and CDR2 as SVGAGI. The chain's CDR3 is CASTPPGAMNTEAFF. The CDR3 DNA sequence: TGTGCCAGCACCCCCCCAGGGGCCATGAACACTGAAGCTTTCTTT.

The chain links TRBV4-1 to TRBJ2-7, with D possibly being TRBD2 (6 bases). The CDR3 runs to 14 residues. V shed 0 bases and J shed 7 bases, with 13 bases lying between them. CDR1 is MGHRA and CDR2 is YSYEKL in the germline V gene. CDR3 amino acids: CASSQETAGREQYF. As DNA, the CDR3 is TGCGCCAGCAGCCAAGAAACGGCGGGACGGGAGCAGTACTTC.

V gene TRBV4-2 combines with J gene TRBJ1-4, with D maybe TRBD1 (5 bases). Deletions cut 3 bases from V and 1 base from J, with 24 bases between. From germline, CDR1 is LGHNA and CDR2 YNFKEQ. This CDR3 region has 20 residues. The CDR3 sequence: CASSHPPWGGVRRTNEKLFF. The CDR3 nucleotides read TGTGCCAGCAGCCATCCCCCCTGGGGGGGGGTCAGGCGAACTAATGAAAAACTGTTTTTT.

The chain couples TRBV27 to TRBJ1-4, with unresolved D. From germline, CDR1 is MNHEY and CDR2 SMNVEV (reference sequence). Trimming pared 6 bases from V and 7 bases from J, leaving 6 bases between. This CDR3 is built from 11 residues. Here the CDR3 DNA reads TGTGCCAGCAGGGCAAGTGAAAAACTGTTTTTT. It translates to CASRASEKLFF.

The rearrangement joins TRBV2 to TRBJ2-3, with 10 bases aligning to TRBD1. From germline, CDR1 is SNHLY and CDR2 FYNNEI. This CDR3 region has 14 residues. After removal of 6 bases from V and 6 bases from J, the junction contained 6 bases not matched to a gene. The CDR3 DNA sequence: TGTGCCAGCAGCCGGGACAGGGGAGCTGATACGCAGTATTTT. Translation gives CASSRDRGADTQYF. Looking up the rest from reference TRBV2 and TRBJ2-3 gives the full variable domain: EPEVTQTPSHQVTQMGQEVILRCVPISNHLYFYWYRQILGQKVEFLVSFYNNEISEKSEIFDDQFSVERPDGSNFTLKIRSTKLEDSAMYFCASSRDRGADTQYFGPGTRLTVL.

J is TRBJ1-2 and V is TRBV4-1, with D hard to call. Germline loops: CDR1 MGHRA, CDR2 YSYEKL. Trimming took 2 bases from V and 2 from J, leaving 12 bases between them. The CDR3 runs to 15 residues. In DNA form, the CDR3 reads TGCGCCAGCAGCCAACTACCGGGAACAAACTATGGCTACACCTTC. Amino acid sequence: CASSQLPGTNYGYTF.

The count of this clone is one. The CDR3 DNA follows: TGTGCCAGCAGTCGGGGACAGGGCGTAAACATTCAGTACTTC. Translation gives CASSRGQGVNIQYF. The chain combines TRBV6-5 with TRBJ2-4; 9 bases agree with TRBD1. The V gene end was trimmed by 5 bases and the J gene end by 6 bases; junction bases not matched to a gene: 5. This CDR3 spans 14 amino acids. Germline CDR1 is MNHEY and CDR2 is SVGAGI.

The chain links TRBV24-1 to TRBJ2-3; 11 bases align to TRBD2. From germline, CDR1 is KGHDR and CDR2 SFDVKD. The V gene end was trimmed by 0 bases and the J gene end by 4 bases; junction bases not matched to a gene: 5. The CDR3 spans 17 residues. The CDR3 is CATSDLGLAGGPDTQYF. The CDR3 region has the DNA TGTGCCACCAGTGATTTGGGGCTAGCGGGGGGACCAGATACGCAGTATTTT.

V and J are TRBV5-8 and TRBJ1-5; 7 nucleotides line up with TRBD1. Per the germline V gene, CDR1 is SGHTS and CDR2 is YDEGEE. The CDR3 runs to 15 residues. The trim removed 5 bases at V and 0 bases at J, leaving 5 bases unmatched. The CDR3 DNA reads as TGTGCCAGCAGTCCCGACAGGGATAGCAATCAGCCCCAGCATTTT. It yields the protein CASSPDRDSNQPQHF.

V usage is TRBV21-1 and J usage is TRBJ1-1; TRBD1, the table's D call, was not compared with the DNA. TRBV21-1 is a pseudogene segment. This CDR3 is 14 amino acids long. The CDR3 here is CASSKAQGPTEAFF. CDR3 DNA sequence: TGTGCCAGCAGCAAAGCTCAGGGTCCCACTGAAGCTTTCTTT.

The rearrangement links TRBV4-1 to TRBJ2-3; 13 nucleotides agree with TRBD2. The CDR3 spans 17 residues. Germline V lookup: CDR1 MGHRA, CDR2 YSYEKL. The V segment lost 0 bases and the J segment 8 bases; nucleotides outside the gene matches: 8. The CDR3 region has the DNA TGCGCCAGCAGCCAAGATATAGGACTAGCGGGGGAAGGTACGCAGTATTTT. This codes for CASSQDIGLAGEGTQYF.